This is a list of T cell receptor beta chains from one sample in a study of PD-L1 blockade in urothelial cancer. The protocol was immunoSEQ multiplex PCR, while the TCRdb copy is restricted to in-frame clones and leaves out a portion. In the table there are about 130,000 clones, about 88% of which are singletons. The sequencing here drew on PBMCs, taken around atezolizumab (anti-PD-L1) treatment. The receptors derive from a man aged 50-60 years with urothelial cancer. Both conserved end residues are part of each CDR3. The order of the fields is clone size, J gene, V gene, D gene, CDR3 DNA, CDR3 protein. D genes are given only for firm matches. Size is stated for part of the rows, as once, few or many counts, or as a class when the clone is expanded.

abundance: NA
j_gene: TRBJ1-5
v_gene: TRBV15
d_gene: TRBD1
CDR3nt: TGTGCCACCAGCATGTTCACAGGGGCCGGGCAGCCCCAGCATTTT
CDR3aa: CATSMFTGAGQPQHF

abundance: NA
j_gene: TRBJ1-2
v_gene: TRBV15
d_gene: TRBD1
CDR3nt: TGTGCCACCAGCCGGGCCCTCCCACGGACAGGGTTATATGGCTACACCTTC
CDR3aa: CATSRALPRTGLYGYTF

abundance: NA
j_gene: TRBJ2-3
v_gene: TRBV30
d_gene: NA
CDR3nt: TGTGCCCAGTACCGGGCAGATACGCAGTATTTT
CDR3aa: CAQYRADTQYF

abundance: NA
j_gene: TRBJ2-5
v_gene: TRBV5-4
d_gene: TRBD2
CDR3nt: TGTGCCAGCAGCTCCAAGCGGGAGGGCCTGTGGCAAGAGACCCAGTACTTC
CDR3aa: CASSSKREGLWQETQYF

abundance: NA
j_gene: TRBJ2-5
v_gene: TRBV7-6
d_gene: NA
CDR3nt: TGTGCCAGCAGAAGAGTAGGGAGCCAAGGGGAGACCCAGTACTTC
CDR3aa: CASRRVGSQGETQYF

abundance: NA
j_gene: TRBJ2-1
v_gene: TRBV6-1
d_gene: NA
CDR3nt: TGTGCCAGCAGTGATGGGCCTAGGGAGATTAATGAGCAGTTCTTC
CDR3aa: CASSDGPREINEQFF

abundance: NA
j_gene: TRBJ2-1
v_gene: TRBV5-5
d_gene: NA
CDR3nt: TGTGCCAGCAGCTCGGTTCTTTCTTCGTCATACAATGAGCAGTTCTTC
CDR3aa: CASSSVLSSSYNEQFF

abundance: NA
j_gene: TRBJ2-2
v_gene: TRBV18
d_gene: NA
CDR3nt: TGTGCCAGCTCACCCGCCTGGACAGTGAACACCGGGGAGCTGTTTTTT
CDR3aa: CASSPAWTVNTGELFF

abundance: NA
j_gene: TRBJ2-7
v_gene: TRBV5-1
d_gene: NA
CDR3nt: TGCGCCAGCAGCTTGGCGGGCGAGCAGTACTTC
CDR3aa: CASSLAGEQYF

abundance: NA
j_gene: TRBJ2-2
v_gene: TRBV28
d_gene: TRBD1
CDR3nt: TGTGCCAGCCTCGGGACAGCCTACACCGGGGAGCTGTTTTTT
CDR3aa: CASLGTAYTGELFF

abundance: NA
j_gene: TRBJ2-1
v_gene: TRBV7-2
d_gene: NA
CDR3nt: TGTGCCAGCACTCCCAGCGCGGTGAATGAGCAGTTCTTC
CDR3aa: CASTPSAVNEQFF

abundance: NA
j_gene: TRBJ1-2
v_gene: TRBV10-3
d_gene: TRBD1
CDR3nt: TGTGCCATCAGTGCGGAGACAGGGGAAGTGAATGGCTACACCTTC
CDR3aa: CAISAETGEVNGYTF

abundance: once
j_gene: TRBJ2-1
v_gene: TRBV4-1
d_gene: TRBD2
CDR3nt: TGCGCCAGCAGCCAAGCCGGGACTAGCATTTACAATGAGCAGTTCTTC
CDR3aa: CASSQAGTSIYNEQFF

abundance: NA
j_gene: TRBJ1-5
v_gene: TRBV6-6
d_gene: TRBD1
CDR3nt: TGTGCCAGCAGGGGGACAGGGTTCAATCAGCCCCAGCATTTT
CDR3aa: CASRGTGFNQPQHF

abundance: NA
j_gene: TRBJ2-2
v_gene: TRBV11-2
d_gene: TRBD2
CDR3nt: TGTGCCAGCAGCCCCTCTTTGGGGGGAGGGCCGAGAGGCGCCGGGGAGCTGTTTTTT
CDR3aa: CASSPSLGGGPRGAGELFF

abundance: NA
j_gene: TRBJ2-1
v_gene: TRBV14
d_gene: TRBD1
CDR3nt: TGTGCCAGCAGCCAAGACCGTCGGGGACAGGGAGGCTACAATGAGCAGTTCTTC
CDR3aa: CASSQDRRGQGGYNEQFF

abundance: NA
j_gene: TRBJ1-2
v_gene: TRBV6-1
d_gene: TRBD1
CDR3nt: TGTGCCAGCAGTGGACGGGACAGGGGTAACTATGGCTACACCTTC
CDR3aa: CASSGRDRGNYGYTF

abundance: NA
j_gene: TRBJ2-3
v_gene: TRBV28
d_gene: NA
CDR3nt: TGTGCCAGCAGTTTATCGGGGGATATCACAGATACGCAGTATTTT
CDR3aa: CASSLSGDITDTQYF

abundance: NA
j_gene: TRBJ2-5
v_gene: TRBV5-1
d_gene: TRBD1
CDR3nt: TGCGCCAGCAGCTTGGGTCACAGGGGCCAAGAGACCCAGTACTTC
CDR3aa: CASSLGHRGQETQYF

abundance: few
j_gene: TRBJ2-4
v_gene: TRBV2
d_gene: TRBD2
CDR3nt: TGTGCCAGCAGCAGAACTAGCGTACTAGCCAAAAACATTCAGTACTTC
CDR3aa: CASSRTSVLAKNIQYF

abundance: NA
j_gene: TRBJ1-5
v_gene: TRBV28
d_gene: NA
CDR3nt: TGTGCCAGCAGTTCTCCCCCAGTTTATAGCAATCAGCCCCAGCATTTT
CDR3aa: CASSSPPVYSNQPQHF

abundance: once
j_gene: TRBJ2-5
v_gene: TRBV5-1
d_gene: NA
CDR3nt: TGCGCCAGCAGCGTCCCTAATATCCGCGGGACCCAGTACTTC
CDR3aa: CASSVPNIRGTQYF

abundance: NA
j_gene: TRBJ1-4
v_gene: TRBV7-9
d_gene: TRBD1
CDR3nt: TGTGCCAGCAGCCTTGTGGGACAGGGCGGAGAAAAACTGTTTTTT
CDR3aa: CASSLVGQGGEKLFF

abundance: NA
j_gene: TRBJ1-2
v_gene: TRBV9
d_gene: NA
CDR3nt: TGTGCCAGCAGCGGTACAGATGGCTACACCTTC
CDR3aa: CASSGTDGYTF

abundance: NA
j_gene: TRBJ1-2
v_gene: TRBV19
d_gene: NA
CDR3nt: TGTGCCAGTAGTGTCTCCCCTCACACCTTC
CDR3aa: CASSVSPHTF

abundance: NA
j_gene: TRBJ1-3
v_gene: TRBV9
d_gene: NA
CDR3nt: TGTGCCAGCAGCGGGCTGAACTCTGGAAACACCATATATTTT
CDR3aa: CASSGLNSGNTIYF

abundance: NA
j_gene: TRBJ1-2
v_gene: TRBV4-1
d_gene: NA
CDR3nt: TGCGCCAGCAGCCAAGAGACGAATCGCAGGAACTATGGCTACACCTTC
CDR3aa: CASSQETNRRNYGYTF

abundance: NA
j_gene: TRBJ2-3
v_gene: TRBV30
d_gene: TRBD2
CDR3nt: TGTGCCTGGAGACTAGCGGGAGGGACAGATACGCAGTATTTT
CDR3aa: CAWRLAGGTDTQYF

abundance: NA
j_gene: TRBJ2-2
v_gene: TRBV7-3
d_gene: NA
CDR3nt: TGTGCCAGCAGCATACACGCCGGGGAGCTGTTTTTT
CDR3aa: CASSIHAGELFF

abundance: NA
j_gene: TRBJ2-2
v_gene: TRBV5-1
d_gene: NA
CDR3nt: TGCGCCAGCAGCCCCAGACAGGATCGCGGGGAGCTGTTTTTT
CDR3aa: CASSPRQDRGELFF

abundance: NA
j_gene: TRBJ2-7
v_gene: TRBV28
d_gene: TRBD2
CDR3nt: TGTGTCACAACTGGGGGGGCCTACGAGCAGTACTTC
CDR3aa: CVTTGGAYEQYF

abundance: NA
j_gene: TRBJ2-6
v_gene: TRBV27
d_gene: NA
CDR3nt: TGTGCCAGCAGTCCACAATACTCTGGGGCCAACGTCCTGACTTTC
CDR3aa: CASSPQYSGANVLTF